This TCR beta chain was recovered during a study of blood T cell repertoires in COVID-19. As for the study in general: T cells, B-cell-depleted T cells, or PBMCs provided the cDNA or gDNA that served as material.

Those who participated ranged in age from about 18 to 89 years and resided in around 22 US areas. Trimming removed 0 bases from V and 3 bases from J, with 6 bases in between. CDR1 SGHRS and CDR2 YFSETQ come from the germline V gene. The CDR3 sequence is 13 residues long. Libraries were prepared by immunoSEQ multiplex PCR; TCRdb keeps only in-frame clonotypes and omits some of them. The top ten clones hold about 4.3% of a sample with fewer than 300,000 clones, 70% to 90% of them seen once. Notes on this clone: Other DNA sequences in the sample encode the same CDR3.

The specimen was PBMCs or T cells enriched from blood (not recorded which). J is TRBJ1-1 and V is TRBV5-1; D call uncertain. This receptor was taken from a woman aged 25 to 45 who had recovered from COVID-19. The CDR3 is CASSLDSYTEAFF. The CDR3 bases are TGCGCCAGCAGCTTGGACAGCTACACTGAAGCTTTCTTT.